These T cell receptor beta chains were read from a single sample in a study of blood T cell repertoires in COVID-19. Generated by immunoSEQ multiplex PCR, the TCRdb table keeps only in-frame clones and is missing some. The table includes about 140,000 clones, 75% to 90% detected once. The material sequenced was PBMCs or T cells enriched from blood (not recorded which). Every receptor here comes from a man in his fifties or sixties who had recovered from COVID-19. Each CDR3 is given with its conserved first and last residue. Fields, in order: CDR3 length, clone size, V gene, D gene, J gene, CDR3 DNA, CDR3 protein. D genes are given only for firm matches. Clone size is shown for a subset of rows, as once, few, many or a class of expanded clone.

>16|.|TRBV16|TRBD1|TRBJ1-1
TGTGCCAGCAGCCAACTGGGACAGCCTACGAACACTGAAGCTTTCTTT
CASSQLGQPTNTEAFF
>11|once|TRBV11-2|.|TRBJ1-1
TGTGCCAGCAGCTTAGCGACTGAAGCTTTCTTT
CASSLATEAFF
>15|.|TRBV19|TRBD2|TRBJ2-2
TGTGCCAGTAGTAGTAGCGGGAGGACGACCGGGGAGCTGTTTTTT
CASSSSGRTTGELFF
>15|.|TRBV25-1|TRBD1|TRBJ1-4
TGTGCCAGCAGTGACCCCCGACAGGGGGATGAAAAACTGTTTTTT
CASSDPRQGDEKLFF
>12|.|TRBV12-3/TRBV12-4|.|TRBJ1-2
TGTGCCAGCACCGGACAGAGCTATGGCTACACCTTC
CASTGQSYGYTF
>15|.|TRBV19|TRBD1|TRBJ2-3
TGTGCCAGTAGTTTACCGGACAGGGGAGTTCCTACGCAGTATTTT
CASSLPDRGVPTQYF
>13|.|TRBV28|.|TRBJ1-5
TGTGCCAGCAGTGTAACAGGGAATCAGCCCCAGCATTTT
CASSVTGNQPQHF
>14|.|TRBV10-3|.|TRBJ2-2
TGTGCCATCACCCCCGGGGGAAACACCGGGGAGCTGTTTTTT
CAITPGGNTGELFF
>15|.|TRBV19|TRBD1|TRBJ2-1
TGTGCCAGTACCGCCTTCCGGGACAGCAACAATGAGCAGTTCTTC
CASTAFRDSNNEQFF
>15|.|TRBV3-1/TRBV3-2|.|TRBJ2-3
TGTGCCAGCAGCCAAGAGGGGGCCGTCACAGATACGCAGTATTTT
CASSQEGAVTDTQYF
>14|.|TRBV28|.|TRBJ1-1
TGTGCCAGCAGCCCTCTTCGGGAGAACACTGAAGCTTTCTTT
CASSPLRENTEAFF
>15|.|TRBV4-2|TRBD1|TRBJ1-3
TGTGCCAGCAGCCAAGGACGACAGGGAGGAAACACCATATATTTT
CASSQGRQGGNTIYF
>16|.|TRBV5-4|.|TRBJ2-2
TGTGCCAGCAGCTATGGACTTGGGGTGAACACCGGGGAGCTGTTTTTT
CASSYGLGVNTGELFF
>16|once|TRBV15|TRBD1|TRBJ1-2
TGTGCCACCAGCAGTGAACCGGGACAGAGGAACTATGGCTACACCTTC
CATSSEPGQRNYGYTF
>15|.|TRBV6-5|TRBD1|TRBJ2-7
TGTGCCAGCAGTTACTCGGGACAGATCTCCTACGAGCAGTACTTC
CASSYSGQISYEQYF
>16|.|TRBV9|.|TRBJ1-4
TGTGCCAGCAGTGATCCCTCTGGACTTAGGGTTGAAAAACTGTTTTTT
CASSDPSGLRVEKLFF
>14|.|TRBV11-3|.|TRBJ2-7
TGTGCCAGCAGATCCCAGAGGTGCCCCTACGAGCAGTACTTC
CASRSQRCPYEQYF
>16|.|TRBV11-2|.|TRBJ2-4
TGTGCCAGCAGCCCGAGTGGGGCTTTAGCCAAAAACATTCAGTACTTC
CASSPSGALAKNIQYF
>15|.|TRBV3-1/TRBV3-2|TRBD1|TRBJ1-4
TGTGCCAGCAGCCAAACAGGGGGCGCGAATGAAAAACTGTTTTTT
CASSQTGGANEKLFF
>17|.|TRBV6-2/TRBV6-3|TRBD1|TRBJ1-3
TGTGCCAGCAGCCCTGGGGGGGGACAGGGAGCAGGAAACACCATATATTTT
CASSPGGGQGAGNTIYF
>14|.|TRBV5-5|TRBD2|TRBJ2-7
TGTGCCAGCAGCCCGAGCGGGAGGGCCTGGGAGCAGTACTTC
CASSPSGRAWEQYF
>12|.|TRBV7-2|.|TRBJ2-7
TGTGCCAGCAGCTTAGCCCACTACGAGCAGTACTTC
CASSLAHYEQYF
>15|.|TRBV2|TRBD1|TRBJ1-1
TGTGCCAGCAGTAATAAGGACAGGGTGGGTACTGAAGCTTTCTTT
CASSNKDRVGTEAFF
>16|.|TRBV2|.|TRBJ2-7
TGTGCCAGCAGTGGCCAACCCGCGTGGGGAGCCTACGAGCAGTACTTC
CASSGQPAWGAYEQYF
>18|.|TRBV7-8|TRBD2|TRBJ2-1
TGTGCCAGCAGCCCGGGGGGGATAGCGGACTACTCCTACAATGAGCAGTTCTTC
CASSPGGIADYSYNEQFF
>13|.|TRBV7-8|.|TRBJ1-4
TGTGCCAGCAGCCGCGCAACTAATGAAAAACTGTTTTTT
CASSRATNEKLFF
>14|.|TRBV7-8|.|TRBJ1-1
TGTGCCAGCAGCCCAGGAGCGGCGAACACTGAAGCTTTCTTT
CASSPGAANTEAFF
>15|.|TRBV29-1|TRBD1|TRBJ2-1
TGCAGCGTTGAAGCTCCGGGACAGGGATACAATGAGCAGTTCTTC
CSVEAPGQGYNEQFF
>18|.|TRBV29-1|TRBD2|TRBJ2-1
TGCAGCGTTATATCCCGACTAGCGGAGGGGTCCAACGCCAATGAGCAGTTCTTC
CSVISRLAEGSNANEQFF
>13|few|TRBV6-5|TRBD1|TRBJ2-3
TGTGCCACCCGGGACAGGGTTTCGGATACGCAGTATTTT
CATRDRVSDTQYF
>13|once|TRBV12-3/TRBV12-4|.|TRBJ1-2
TGTGCCAGCAGTTCACAGGGTATTTATGGCTACACCTTC
CASSSQGIYGYTF
>15|.|TRBV13|TRBD2|TRBJ2-1
TGTGCCAGCAGCCCCCGGACTAGCTGGTCCCGGGAGCAGTTCTTC
CASSPRTSWSREQFF
>13|.|TRBV5-1|.|TRBJ2-1
TGCGCCAGCAGCCCCCGGGGGATTGATGAGCAGTTCTTC
CASSPRGIDEQFF
>14|.|TRBV11-2|.|TRBJ2-7
TGTGCCAGCAGCTTGGACGGTGGGAGGTACGAGCAGTACTTC
CASSLDGGRYEQYF
>14|.|TRBV19|.|TRBJ2-1
TGTGCCAGTAGTTTCCGCCAGGCATACAATGAGCAGTTCTTC
CASSFRQAYNEQFF
>18|.|TRBV10-1|TRBD2|TRBJ2-1
TGCGCCAGCAGTGAGTCGTCGGTGGGACTAAGCTCCTACAATGAGCAGTTCTTC
CASSESSVGLSSYNEQFF
>17|.|TRBV28|TRBD2|TRBJ2-5
TGTGCCAGCAGTTTTCGATCCTTGGCGGGGGGCCAAGAGACCCAGTACTTC
CASSFRSLAGGQETQYF
>18|.|TRBV15|TRBD2|TRBJ2-3
TGTGCCACCAGCAGAGAGCCTCCTGTAAGGACGGGGGGAGATACGCAGTATTTT
CATSREPPVRTGGDTQYF
>16|.|TRBV2|.|TRBJ1-5
TGTGCCAGCAGTGAAGGGGGCAGACGGAAAAATCAGCCCCAGCATTTT
CASSEGGRRKNQPQHF